Here is one TCR beta chain with its context. CDR1 is SEHNR, CDR2 FQNEAQ, per germline (reference sequence). The CDR3 has 13 residues. V lost 3 bases, J lost 6 bases, and 11 bases lay in between. The sample comes from a study of blood T cell repertoires in COVID-19. TCRdb's copy holds only in-frame clones and misses some; the assay was immunoSEQ multiplex PCR. The sample shows a few hundred thousand clones, about 90% of them seen only once. This TCR came from a man aged 18 to 29 who had recovered from COVID-19. Source material: PBMCs or T cells enriched from blood (not recorded which). The chain employs TRBV7-9 and TRBJ1-2; D remains unclear. CDR3: CASSFAGSHGYTF. The CDR3 DNA sequence: TGTGCCAGCAGCTTTGCCGGGTCCCATGGCTACACCTTC. Full variable domain (remainder filled in from reference TRBV7-9 and TRBJ1-2): DTGVSQNPRHKITKRGQNVTFRCDPISEHNRLYWYRQTLGQGPEFLTYFQNEAQLEKSRLLSDRFSAERPKGSFSTLEIQRTEQGDSAMYLCASSFAGSHGYTFGSGTRLTVV.